These 27 T cell receptor beta chains came from one sample sequenced in a study of blood T cell repertoires in COVID-19. Generated by immunoSEQ multiplex PCR, the TCRdb table keeps only in-frame clones and is missing some. The sample lists 250,000 to 400,000 clones; about 90% were seen once. Material for sequencing was peripheral blood. The receptor set was obtained from a woman in her thirties with COVID-19, enrolled during active disease.

The count of this clone is one. The CDR3 loop reads CASSPPAGEDIVNEQFF. The CDR3 DNA reads TGTGCCAGCAGCCCTCCTGCGGGGGAAGACATAGTGAATGAGCAGTTCTTC. The chain recombines TRBV3-1 (or the pseudogene TRBV3-2) with TRBJ2-1, with 7 nucleotides matching TRBD2. CDR1 and CDR2 (germline): LGHDT, YNNKEL (reference sequence). The CDR3 spans 17 residues. V dropped 4 bases and J dropped 7; count of bases not matched to a gene: 16.

This chain links TRBV27 with TRBJ2-1; TRBD1 matches at 8 bases. Looked up from germline, CDR1 is MNHEY and CDR2 is SMNVEV (reference sequence). The CDR3 is 14 amino acids. With 5 bases clipped from V and 8 bases from J, the junction kept 8 bases outside the gene matches. CDR3 bases: TGTGCCAGCAGTACATGGACAGGGAGAGATGAGCAGTTCTTC. This codes for CASSTWTGRDEQFF.

The gene calls are TRBV30 and TRBJ1-6, with D possibly TRBD1 on 6 matching bases. Looked up from germline, CDR1 is GTSNPN and CDR2 is SVGIG (reference sequence). Trimming shortened V by 0 bases and J by 7 bases, and 13 bases separated the two germline ends. This CDR3 has 15 residues. The CDR3 region has the DNA TGTGCCTGGAGTGTTGGGGTCACAGGGAATTCACCCCTCCACTTT. Its translation is CAWSVGVTGNSPLHF.

The chain has TRBV5-4 and TRBJ2-7, with TRBD1 matching over 10 bases. Germline V CDR1 and CDR2: SGHNT, YYREEE (reference sequence). The CDR3 runs 16 residues. Trimming cost V 4 bases and J 2 bases; bases outside gene matches: 9. The CDR3 nucleotides are TGTGCCAGCAGCCCGGGCGGGACAGGGGCCGCCTACGAGCAGTACTTC. It codes for CASSPGGTGAAYEQYF.

The V call is TRBV2, the J call TRBJ2-1; 9 bases line up with TRBD2. Germline V gives CDR1 SNHLY, CDR2 FYNNEI. V gave up 0 bases and J gave up 11 bases; unmatched junction bases: 8. The CDR3 runs to 15 residues. The CDR3 DNA follows: TGTGCCAGCAGTGAAGCTGAGACTAGCGGACCCAAGCAGTTCTTC. Its protein is CASSEAETSGPKQFF. Together with reference TRBV2 and TRBJ2-1, the CDR3 gives the full variable domain: EPEVTQTPSHQVTQMGQEVILRCVPISNHLYFYWYRQILGQKVEFLVSFYNNEISEKSEIFDDQFSVERPDGSNFTLKIRSTKLEDSAMYFCASSEAETSGPKQFFGPGTRLTVL.

Comments on this clone: One end of the junction varies from germline; a read error may be responsible. The CDR3: CTSSLELASETQYF. The CDR3, as DNA: TGTACCAGCAGCCTGGAACTAGCTTCGGAGACCCAGTACTTC. The V and J genes are TRBV5-4 and TRBJ2-5; D may be TRBD2 (6 bases). The CDR3 extends over 14 amino acids. Germline V gives CDR1 SGHNT, CDR2 YYREEE (reference sequence).

The chain combines TRBV28 with TRBJ2-2, with D uncertain. The V and J ends lost 7 bases and 0 bases respectively, with 12 bases between them. The V gene's germline CDR1 is MDHEN and CDR2 SYDVKM. The CDR3 totals 15 residues. The CDR3 region has the DNA TGTGCCAGCACCGAGGCCCCCGCGAACACCGGGGAGCTGTTTTTT. Protein sequence: CASTEAPANTGELFF.

This clone was observed a few times. This chain links TRBV11-3 with TRBJ1-6; no firm D call. Germline lookup yields CDR1 SGHNT and CDR2 YENEEA. Deletions cut 1 base from V and 7 bases from J, with 5 bases between. The length of the CDR3 is 13 residues. The CDR3 nucleotides are TGTGCCAGCAGCTTAGGAGGGAATTCACCCCTCCACTTT. This encodes CASSLGGNSPLHF.

This chain joins TRBV24-1 and TRBJ2-3, with 9 bases that match TRBD2. V shed 1 base and J 3 bases; nucleotides not matched to a gene: 4. The germline CDR1 and CDR2 sequences are KGHDR and SFDVKD. This CDR3 is built from 16 residues. In DNA form, the CDR3 reads TGTGCCACCAGTGATTTAGGCGGGAGGGGGACAGATACGCAGTATTTT. This codes for CATSDLGGRGTDTQYF.

The rearrangement joins TRBV6-5 to TRBJ1-1; TRBD1 matches 10 bases. The CDR3 extends over 13 amino acids. Germline V gene data show CDR1 as MNHEY and CDR2 as SVGAGI. Trimming cost V 6 bases and J 11 bases; bases outside gene matches: 9. The CDR3, as DNA: TGTGCCAGCAGGCCCGGGACAGGGGTGTGGGCTTTCTTT. Residues: CASRPGTGVWAFF.

The count of this clone is one. V usage is TRBV7-9 and J usage is TRBJ2-1; 7 nucleotides match TRBD2. CDR1 is SEHNR, CDR2 FQNEAQ, per germline (reference sequence). The V and J ends lost 8 bases and 3 bases, in that order; junction bases with no gene match: 7. The CDR3 runs to 14 residues. The CDR3 reads CASGPSGFYNEQFF. The DNA of the CDR3 is TGTGCCAGCGGGCCTAGCGGCTTCTACAATGAGCAGTTCTTC. Looking up the rest from reference TRBV7-9 and TRBJ2-1 gives the full variable domain: DTGVSQNPRHKITKRGQNVTFRCDPISEHNRLYWYRQTLGQGPEFLTYFQNEAQLEKSRLLSDRFSAERPKGSFSTLEIQRTEQGDSAMYLCASGPSGFYNEQFFGPGTRLTVL.

V gene TRBV7-9 combines with J gene TRBJ2-7, with 9 nucleotides matching TRBD1. Germline CDR1 SEHNR, CDR2 FQNEAQ (reference sequence). There are 17 residues in the CDR3. Trimming took 2 bases from V and 0 from J; bases not matched to a gene: 8. The CDR3 DNA is TGTGCCAGCAGCTTATCCGGGACAGGGACTCCCTCCTACGAGCAGTACTTC. It specifies CASSLSGTGTPSYEQYF.

The chain employs TRBV7-9 and TRBJ2-1; 15 positions match TRBD2. Germline CDR1 and CDR2: SEHNR and FQNEAQ (reference sequence). The CDR3 runs 13 residues. The J segment lost 9 bases and the V segment lost 11 bases, leaving 5 bases of the junction unmatched. The CDR3 DNA reads TGTGCCGGGGGACTAGCGGGAGGAGGTGAGCAGTTCTTC. Amino acids: CAGGLAGGGEQFF.

This rearrangement joins TRBV28 to TRBJ2-3, with D perhaps matching TRBD1 or TRBD2 (6 bases each). V was pared by 6 bases and J by 3 bases, with 10 bases between. Germline CDR1 reads MDHEN; CDR2 reads SYDVKM. CDR3 size: 13 residues. CDR3 sequence: CASRLGGTDTQYF. The CDR3 bases are TGTGCCAGCAGGTTAGGGGGGACAGATACGCAGTATTTT.

The rearrangement links TRBV28 to TRBJ1-2; TRBD1 is a possible D gene (6 bases). The V end lost 3 bases, the J end lost 4 bases, and 12 bases lay between the germline ends. Germline CDR1 is MDHEN and CDR2 is SYDVKM. The CDR3 extends over 14 amino acids. CDR3 nucleotide sequence: TGTGCCAGCAGTTTGGTGGGGGCGAGCTATGGCTACACCTTC. Its translation is CASSLVGASYGYTF.

The chain employs TRBV7-9 and TRBJ1-5; the D gene is possibly TRBD1 (6 bases). V was trimmed by 3 bases and J by 4 bases, leaving 10 bases between them. The germline V gene has CDR1 SEHNR and CDR2 FQNEAQ (reference sequence). The CDR3 spans 14 residues. The CDR3 region is CASSFPGENQPQHF. CDR3 nucleotide sequence: TGTGCCAGCAGCTTTCCAGGGGAGAATCAGCCCCAGCATTTT.

The chain recombines TRBV28 with TRBJ1-5; no reliable D call. V lost 4 bases to trimming and J lost 6 bases, with 16 bases between them. Looked up from germline, CDR1 is MDHEN and CDR2 is SYDVKM. This CDR3 is built from 15 residues. This CDR3 is CASSSQVFGGQPQHF. CDR3 coding DNA: TGTGCCAGCAGTTCCCAAGTCTTTGGCGGTCAGCCCCAGCATTTT.

DNA for the CDR3: TGTGCCAGCAGCGTAAGCTATAGCGGGAGGTCGAACACCGGGGAGCTGTTTTTT. It encodes CASSVSYSGRSNTGELFF. The rearrangement joins TRBV9 to TRBJ2-2; 10 positions match TRBD2. Trimming took 1 base from V and 0 from J; bases not matched to a gene: 6. This CDR3 has 18 residues. Germline CDR1 is SGDLS and CDR2 is YYNGEE.

Regarding this clone: The same CDR3 arises from other DNA sequences in this sample as well. This rearrangement joins TRBV6-5 to TRBJ1-2, with 7 nucleotides matching TRBD1. The germline V gene encodes CDR1 MNHEY and CDR2 SVGAGI. V dropped 0 bases and J dropped 8; count of bases not matched to a gene: 3. This CDR3 has 13 amino acids. The CDR3 spells CASSYSRGGGYTF. CDR3 DNA: TGTGCCAGCAGTTACTCGAGAGGGGGCGGCTACACCTTC.

The V call is TRBV27, the J call TRBJ1-5; the D gene is possibly TRBD1 (5 bases). V dropped 1 base and J dropped 7 bases, with 14 bases sitting between them. The CDR3 has 15 amino acids. Germline V gene lookup returns CDR1 MNHEY and CDR2 SMNVEV (reference sequence). CDR3 DNA sequence: TGTGCCAGCAGTTTATTCCCAGGGAAGGGGCAGCCCCAGCATTTT. It is translated as CASSLFPGKGQPQHF.

CDR3 nucleotides: TGTGCCTGGAGTGTGAACAGTAACTATGGCTACACCTTC. Its translation: CAWSVNSNYGYTF. The rearrangement links TRBV30 to TRBJ1-2, with no clear D. There are 13 residues in the CDR3. Trimming took off 0 bases at V and 1 base at J, with 6 bases between the two ends. Germline V gives CDR1 GTSNPN, CDR2 SVGIG (reference sequence).

The chain combines TRBV9 with TRBJ2-1; TRBD1 matches at 7 bases. This CDR3 spans 16 amino acids. Trimming took 0 bases from V and 3 from J; bases not matched to a gene: 6. Germline lookup yields CDR1 SGDLS and CDR2 YYNGEE. The DNA of the CDR3 is TGTGCCAGCAGCGTAGGGAACAGGGGCAACTACAATGAGCAGTTCTTC. Translation gives CASSVGNRGNYNEQFF.

The rearrangement links TRBV5-4 to TRBJ2-6; possible D gene TRBD1, 5 bases. Germline V lookup: CDR1 SGHNT, CDR2 YYREEE (reference sequence). V was shortened by 0 bases and J by 3 bases, with 13 bases between the two germline ends. This CDR3 comprises 17 residues. This chain's CDR3 is CASSLAARAVGANVLTF. The CDR3 nucleotides read TGTGCCAGCAGCTTGGCCGCCAGGGCGGTTGGGGCCAACGTCCTGACTTTC.

The rearrangement uses TRBV9 and TRBJ1-1, with D hard to call. From germline, CDR1 is SGDLS and CDR2 YYNGEE. This CDR3 has 13 residues. Trimming took off 0 bases at V and 7 bases at J, with 10 bases between the two ends. The CDR3 reads CASSVAIGSEAFF. The CDR3 coding sequence is TGTGCCAGCAGCGTAGCGATAGGGAGTGAAGCTTTCTTT. The complete variable domain, with remaining parts taken from reference TRBV9 and TRBJ1-1, reads DSGVTQTPKHLITATGQRVTLRCSPRSGDLSVYWYQQSLDQGLQFLIQYYNGEERAKGNILERFSAQQFPDLHSELNLSSLELGDSALYFCASSVAIGSEAFFGQGTRLTVV.

The chain combines TRBV7-8 with TRBJ2-2, with a tentative D call TRBD2 (6 bases). V was pared by 6 bases and J by 7 bases, with 21 bases between. Germline loops: CDR1 SGHVS, CDR2 FQNEAQ. The CDR3 has 16 amino acids. This chain's CDR3 is CASSKGRPGKDGELFF. The CDR3 coding sequence is TGTGCCAGCAGTAAGGGGAGGCCAGGGAAGGACGGGGAGCTGTTTTTT.

The gene calls are TRBV7-3 and TRBJ2-1, with D possibly being TRBD1 (6 bases). This CDR3 has 13 residues. Trimming took 6 bases from V and 3 from J, leaving 9 bases between them. The germline gives CDR1 SGHTA, CDR2 FQGTGA. The DNA for the CDR3 is TGTGCCAGCAGTCTACAGGGCTACAATGAGCAGTTCTTC. Translation gives CASSLQGYNEQFF.

V gene TRBV29-1 combines with J gene TRBJ2-4, with 11 bases matching TRBD2. The V gene end was trimmed by 4 bases and the J gene end by 7 bases; junction bases not matched to a gene: 6. Germline CDR1 SQVTM, CDR2 ANQGSEA. CDR3 length: 14 residues. The CDR3, as DNA: TGCAGCGTTGTAGCGGGAGGGCGGGGGAACATTCAGTACTTC. Its translation: CSVVAGGRGNIQYF.